What follows are 8 T cell receptor beta chains derived from one specimen sequenced in a study of blood T cell repertoires in COVID-19. TCRdb's copy holds only in-frame clones and misses some; the assay was immunoSEQ multiplex PCR. In the table there are about 59,000 clones, 80% to 85% of which are singletons. The sample comprised peripheral blood. Source of these receptors: a woman of 80 years or more with active or convalescent COVID-19.

This chain uses TRBV28 with TRBJ2-5; D is possibly TRBD1 (5 bases). This CDR3 contains 13 residues. V dropped 3 bases and J dropped 5 bases, with 10 bases sitting between them. Germline CDR1 reads MDHEN; CDR2 reads SYDVKM. CDR3 protein: CASSFSGYETQYF. As DNA, the CDR3 is TGTGCCAGCAGTTTTTCAGGGTACGAGACCCAGTACTTC.

This rearrangement joins TRBV29-1 to TRBJ2-5, with 9 bases matching TRBD1. This CDR3 has 13 residues. Per germline, CDR1 SQVTM and CDR2 ANQGSEA. With V trimmed by 7 bases and J by 4 bases, 7 bases remained unmatched. In DNA, the CDR3 is TGCAGCGAAGGGGACAGGGCGGCAGAGACCCAGTACTTC. This codes for CSEGDRAAETQYF.

The chain uses TRBV19 and TRBJ1-2, with TRBD1 identical over 11 bases. The CDR3 runs to 14 residues. V trimming: 5 bases; J trimming: 7 bases; junction bases outside the gene matches: 6. The V gene's germline CDR1 is LNHDA and CDR2 SQIVND (reference sequence). CDR3 in DNA: TGTGCCAGTAGTCCCGGGACAGGGGGTCCTGGCTACACCTTC. Encoded protein: CASSPGTGGPGYTF.

This chain joins TRBV6-5 and TRBJ2-3, with 15 bases lining up with TRBD2. Germline V gene data show CDR1 as MNHEY and CDR2 as SVGAGI. With 8 bases clipped from V and 2 bases from J, the junction kept 2 bases outside the gene matches. CDR3 length equals 15 residues. The CDR3 loop reads CASWTSGGVTDTQYF. CDR3 sequence (DNA): TGTGCCAGCTGGACTAGCGGGGGGGTCACAGATACGCAGTATTTT.

The chain joins TRBV5-6 to TRBJ1-1, with TRBD1 identical over 7 bases. This CDR3 has 14 amino acids. From germline, CDR1 is SGHDT and CDR2 YYEEEE. V gave up 5 bases and J gave up 1 base; unmatched junction bases: 5. CDR3 protein: CASSWGQWNTEAFF. DNA for the CDR3: TGTGCCAGCAGTTGGGGACAGTGGAACACTGAAGCTTTCTTT.

The rearrangement links TRBV28 to TRBJ1-2; 8 bases match TRBD1. The CDR3 contains 13 residues. Trimming removed 4 bases from V and 4 bases from J; junction bases left unmatched: 2. Germline CDR1 MDHEN, CDR2 SYDVKM. CDR3 in amino acids: CASSWDRRYGYTF. The CDR3 bases are TGTGCCAGCAGTTGGGACAGGCGCTATGGCTACACCTTC.

V usage is TRBV10-3 and J usage is TRBJ2-7, with D possibly being TRBD1 (5 bases). From germline, CDR1 is ENHRY and CDR2 SYGVKD. Trimming pared 6 bases from V and 4 bases from J, leaving 19 bases between. CDR3 length equals 15 residues. The CDR3 spells CAISQTVLATYEQYF. The CDR3 nucleotides read TGTGCCATCAGCCAGACAGTCTTGGCAACTTACGAGCAGTACTTC.

The chain recombines TRBV2 with TRBJ2-1, with 10 bases aligning to TRBD2. The CDR3 spans 15 residues. Trimming removed 7 bases from V and 6 bases from J; junction bases left unmatched: 9. Germline-derived CDR1 and CDR2 are SNHLY and FYNNEI. CDR3 protein: CASTTSGLASNEQFF. CDR3 DNA sequence: TGTGCCAGCACCACCTCGGGACTAGCGAGCAATGAGCAGTTCTTC.